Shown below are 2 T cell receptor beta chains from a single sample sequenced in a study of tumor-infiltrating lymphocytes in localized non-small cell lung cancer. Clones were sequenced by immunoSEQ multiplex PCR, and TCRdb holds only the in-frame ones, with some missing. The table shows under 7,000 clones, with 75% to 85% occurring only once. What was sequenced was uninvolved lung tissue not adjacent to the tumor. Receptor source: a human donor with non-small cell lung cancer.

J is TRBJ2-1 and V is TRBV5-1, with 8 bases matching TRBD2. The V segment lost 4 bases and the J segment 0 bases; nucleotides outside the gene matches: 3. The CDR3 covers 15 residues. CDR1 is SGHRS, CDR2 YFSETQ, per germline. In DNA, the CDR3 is TGCGCCAGCAGCCCCAGCGGGGGCTCCTACAATGAGCAGTTCTTC. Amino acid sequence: CASSPSGGSYNEQFF.

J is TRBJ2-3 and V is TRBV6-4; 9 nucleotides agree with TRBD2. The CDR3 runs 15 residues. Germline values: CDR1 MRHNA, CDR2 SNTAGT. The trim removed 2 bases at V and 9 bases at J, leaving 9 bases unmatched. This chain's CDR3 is CASSDPAGGLRTQYF. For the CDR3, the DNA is TGTGCCAGCAGTGACCCCGCGGGGGGGCTCAGAACGCAGTATTTT.